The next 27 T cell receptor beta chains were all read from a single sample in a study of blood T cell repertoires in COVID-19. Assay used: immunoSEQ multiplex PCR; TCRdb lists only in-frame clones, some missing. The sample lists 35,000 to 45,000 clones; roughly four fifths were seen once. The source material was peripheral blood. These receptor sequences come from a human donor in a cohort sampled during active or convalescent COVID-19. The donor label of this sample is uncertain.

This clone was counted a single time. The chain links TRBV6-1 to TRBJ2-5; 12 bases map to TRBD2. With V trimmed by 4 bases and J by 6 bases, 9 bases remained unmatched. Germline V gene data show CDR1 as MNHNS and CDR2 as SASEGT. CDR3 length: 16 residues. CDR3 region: CASSARLAGVGKTQYF. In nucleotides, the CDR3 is TGTGCCAGCAGTGCCCGACTAGCGGGAGTGGGGAAGACCCAGTACTTC.

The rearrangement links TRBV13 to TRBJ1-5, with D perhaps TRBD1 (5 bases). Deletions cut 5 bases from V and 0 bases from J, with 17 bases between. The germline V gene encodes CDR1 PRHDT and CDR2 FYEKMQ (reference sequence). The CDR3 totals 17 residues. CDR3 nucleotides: TGTGCCAGCAGCCAAGGGACGGGGGGAAATAGCAATCAGCCCCAGCATTTT. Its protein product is CASSQGTGGNSNQPQHF.

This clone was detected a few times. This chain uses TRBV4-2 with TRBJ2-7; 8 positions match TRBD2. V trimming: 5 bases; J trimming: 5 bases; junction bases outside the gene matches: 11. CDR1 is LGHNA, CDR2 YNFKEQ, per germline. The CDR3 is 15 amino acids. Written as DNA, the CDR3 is TGTGCCAGCAGCGTCGTTGGGGGACTAGAAGACGAGCAGTACTTC. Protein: CASSVVGGLEDEQYF.

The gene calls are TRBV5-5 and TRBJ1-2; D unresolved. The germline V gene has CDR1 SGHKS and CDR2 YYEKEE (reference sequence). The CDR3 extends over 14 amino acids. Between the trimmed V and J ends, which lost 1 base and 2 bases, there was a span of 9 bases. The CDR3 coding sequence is TGTGCCAGCAGCTTGAAATTATTCAACTATGGCTACACCTTC. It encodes CASSLKLFNYGYTF.

The CDR3 DNA is TGTGCCAGCAGCCAAGTTAGCGGGAAAGCCTCCTACGAGCAGTACTTC. It codes for CASSQVSGKASYEQYF. The chain joins TRBV4-2 to TRBJ2-7, with 8 bases fitting TRBD2. The CDR3 sequence is 16 residues long. Germline V gene sequence: CDR1 LGHNA, CDR2 YNFKEQ. V trimming: 1 base; J trimming: 0 bases; junction bases outside the gene matches: 5.

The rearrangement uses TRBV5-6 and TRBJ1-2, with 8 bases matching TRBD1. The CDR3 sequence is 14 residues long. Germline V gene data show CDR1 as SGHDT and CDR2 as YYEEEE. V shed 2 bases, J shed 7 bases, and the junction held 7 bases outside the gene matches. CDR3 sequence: CASSFTGGTSGYTF. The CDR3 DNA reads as TGTGCCAGCAGCTTTACAGGGGGTACTTCTGGCTACACCTTC.

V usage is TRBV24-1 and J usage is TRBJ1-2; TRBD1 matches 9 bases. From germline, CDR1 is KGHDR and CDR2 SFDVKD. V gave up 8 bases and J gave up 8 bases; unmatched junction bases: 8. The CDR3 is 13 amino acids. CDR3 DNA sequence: TGTGCCACCAAGGGGGACAGGGCTCTGGGCTACACCTTC. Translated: CATKGDRALGYTF.

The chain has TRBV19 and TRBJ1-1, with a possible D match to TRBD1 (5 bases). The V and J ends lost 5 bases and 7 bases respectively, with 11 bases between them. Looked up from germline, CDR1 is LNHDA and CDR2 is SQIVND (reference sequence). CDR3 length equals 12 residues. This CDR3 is CASSPRGFEAFF. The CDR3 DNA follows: TGTGCCAGTAGTCCCCGGGGGTTTGAAGCTTTCTTT.

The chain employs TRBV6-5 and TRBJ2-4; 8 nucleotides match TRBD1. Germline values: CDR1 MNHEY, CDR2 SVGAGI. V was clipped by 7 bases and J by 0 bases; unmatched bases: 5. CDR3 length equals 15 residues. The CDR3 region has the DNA TGTGCCAGCACCGGACAGGGCTTAGCCAAAAACATTCAGTACTTC. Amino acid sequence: CASTGQGLAKNIQYF.

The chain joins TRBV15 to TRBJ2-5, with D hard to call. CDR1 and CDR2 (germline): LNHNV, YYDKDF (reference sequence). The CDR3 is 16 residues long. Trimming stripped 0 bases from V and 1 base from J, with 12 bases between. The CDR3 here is CATSRDLTPGQETQYF. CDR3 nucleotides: TGTGCCACCAGCAGAGATCTAACACCAGGCCAAGAGACCCAGTACTTC.

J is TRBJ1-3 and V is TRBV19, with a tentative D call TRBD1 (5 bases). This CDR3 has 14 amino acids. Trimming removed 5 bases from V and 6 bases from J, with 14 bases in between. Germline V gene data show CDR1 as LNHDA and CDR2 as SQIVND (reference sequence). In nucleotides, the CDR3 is TGTGCCAGTAGTTCGCGGGACGGACCAAACACCATATATTTT. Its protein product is CASSSRDGPNTIYF.

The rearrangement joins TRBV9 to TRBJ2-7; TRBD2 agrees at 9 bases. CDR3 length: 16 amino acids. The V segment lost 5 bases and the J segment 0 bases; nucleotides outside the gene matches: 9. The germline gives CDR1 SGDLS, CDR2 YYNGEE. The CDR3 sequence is CASSGNPGLASYEQYF. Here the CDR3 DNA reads TGTGCCAGCAGTGGAAATCCGGGACTAGCCTCCTACGAGCAGTACTTC. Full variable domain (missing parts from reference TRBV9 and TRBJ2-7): DSGVTQTPKHLITATGQRVTLRCSPRSGDLSVYWYQQSLDQGLQFLIQYYNGEERAKGNILERFSAQQFPDLHSELNLSSLELGDSALYFCASSGNPGLASYEQYFGPGTRLTVT.

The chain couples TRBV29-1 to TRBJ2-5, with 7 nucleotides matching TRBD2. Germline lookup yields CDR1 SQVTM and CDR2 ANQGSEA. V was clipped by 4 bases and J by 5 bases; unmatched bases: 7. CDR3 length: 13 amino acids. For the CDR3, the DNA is TGCAGCGTTGGGAAGACAGCGGGGGAGACCCAGTACTTC. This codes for CSVGKTAGETQYF.

The CDR3 sequence is CASSRLAGYWNEQFF. The CDR3 region has the DNA TGTGCCAGCAGTAGACTAGCGGGATATTGGAATGAGCAGTTCTTC. The rearrangement joins TRBV6-2 or TRBV6-3 to TRBJ2-1; 11 nucleotides align to TRBD2. The CDR3 extends over 15 amino acids. Germline V lookup: CDR1 MNHEY, CDR2 SVGEGT. The J segment lost 7 bases and the V segment lost 5 bases, leaving 7 bases of the junction unmatched.

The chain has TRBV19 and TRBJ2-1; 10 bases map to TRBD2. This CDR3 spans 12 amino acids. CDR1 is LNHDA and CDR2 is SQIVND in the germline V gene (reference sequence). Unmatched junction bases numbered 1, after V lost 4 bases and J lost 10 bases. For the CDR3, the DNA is TGTGCCAGTAGTACACTAGCGGGAGAGCAGTTCTTC. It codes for CASSTLAGEQFF.

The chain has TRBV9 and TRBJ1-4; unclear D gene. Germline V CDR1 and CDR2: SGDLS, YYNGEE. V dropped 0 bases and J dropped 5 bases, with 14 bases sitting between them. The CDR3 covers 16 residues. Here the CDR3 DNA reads TGTGCCAGCAGCGTAGGAGGAACCGCTCTAAATGAAAAACTGTTTTTT. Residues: CASSVGGTALNEKLFF.

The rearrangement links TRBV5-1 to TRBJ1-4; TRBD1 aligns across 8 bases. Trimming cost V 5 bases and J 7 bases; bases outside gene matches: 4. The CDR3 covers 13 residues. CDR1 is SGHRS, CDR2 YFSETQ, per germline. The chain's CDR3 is CASRGTGVEKLFF. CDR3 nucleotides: TGCGCCAGCAGGGGGACAGGAGTTGAAAAACTGTTTTTT.

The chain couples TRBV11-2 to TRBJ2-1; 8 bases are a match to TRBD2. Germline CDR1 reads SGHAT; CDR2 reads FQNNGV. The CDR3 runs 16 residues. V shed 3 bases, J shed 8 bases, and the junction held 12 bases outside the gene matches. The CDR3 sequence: CASSFGGGEAVDEQFF. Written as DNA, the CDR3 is TGTGCCAGCAGCTTCGGGGGGGGAGAGGCCGTTGATGAGCAGTTCTTC.

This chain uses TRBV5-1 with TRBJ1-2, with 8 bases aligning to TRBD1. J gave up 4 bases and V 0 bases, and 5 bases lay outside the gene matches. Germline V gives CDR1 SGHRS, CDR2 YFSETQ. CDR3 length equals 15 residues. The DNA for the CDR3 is TGCGCCAGCAGCTTGGTGGCAGGGGGCACCTATGGCTACACCTTC. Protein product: CASSLVAGGTYGYTF.

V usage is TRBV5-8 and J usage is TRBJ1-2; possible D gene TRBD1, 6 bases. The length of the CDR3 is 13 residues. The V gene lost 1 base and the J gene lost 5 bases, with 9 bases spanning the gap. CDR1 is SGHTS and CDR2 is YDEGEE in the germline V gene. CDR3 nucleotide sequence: TGTGCCAGCAGCTTGACAGGGAAATATGGCTACACCTTC. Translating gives CASSLTGKYGYTF.

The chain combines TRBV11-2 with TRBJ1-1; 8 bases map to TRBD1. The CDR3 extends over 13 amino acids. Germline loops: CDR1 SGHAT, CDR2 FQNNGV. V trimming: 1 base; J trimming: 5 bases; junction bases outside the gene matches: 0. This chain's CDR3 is CASSLGQGTEAFF. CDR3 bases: TGTGCCAGCAGCTTAGGACAGGGGACTGAAGCTTTCTTT.

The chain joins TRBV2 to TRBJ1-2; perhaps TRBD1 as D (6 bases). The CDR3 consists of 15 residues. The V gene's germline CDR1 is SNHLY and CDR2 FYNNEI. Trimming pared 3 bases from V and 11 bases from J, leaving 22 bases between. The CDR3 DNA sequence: TGTGCCAGCAGTGAGGGACAACGGAACGTTATCGGGTACACCTTC. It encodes CASSEGQRNVIGYTF.

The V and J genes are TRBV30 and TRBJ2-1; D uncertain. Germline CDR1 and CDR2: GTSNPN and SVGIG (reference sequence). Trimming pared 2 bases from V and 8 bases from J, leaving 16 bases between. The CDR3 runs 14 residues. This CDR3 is CAWSRSPQRDEQFF. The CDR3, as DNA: TGTGCCTGGAGTCGCTCGCCCCAAAGAGATGAGCAGTTCTTC.

The CDR3 reads CASSRGGRLGTQYF. CDR3 sequence (DNA): TGCGCCAGCAGCCGCGGCGGAAGGCTGGGGACCCAGTACTTC. The chain is built from TRBV4-1 and TRBJ2-5; no clear D. The CDR3 extends over 14 amino acids. Deletions cut 4 bases from V and 7 bases from J, with 16 bases between. Germline values: CDR1 MGHRA, CDR2 YSYEKL.

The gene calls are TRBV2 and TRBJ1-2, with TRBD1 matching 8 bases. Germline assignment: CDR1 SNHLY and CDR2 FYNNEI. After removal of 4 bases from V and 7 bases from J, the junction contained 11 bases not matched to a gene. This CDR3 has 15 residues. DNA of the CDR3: TGTGCCAGCAGTGGTGCCACAGGGGGAAAGGGTGGCTACACCTTC. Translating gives CASSGATGGKGGYTF.

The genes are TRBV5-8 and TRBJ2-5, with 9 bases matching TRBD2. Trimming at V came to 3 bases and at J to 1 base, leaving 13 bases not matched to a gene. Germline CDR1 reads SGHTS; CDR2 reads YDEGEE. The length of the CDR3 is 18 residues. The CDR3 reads CASSSEIPSGILQETQYF. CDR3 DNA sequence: TGTGCCAGCAGCTCTGAAATCCCTAGCGGGATCCTCCAAGAGACCCAGTACTTC.

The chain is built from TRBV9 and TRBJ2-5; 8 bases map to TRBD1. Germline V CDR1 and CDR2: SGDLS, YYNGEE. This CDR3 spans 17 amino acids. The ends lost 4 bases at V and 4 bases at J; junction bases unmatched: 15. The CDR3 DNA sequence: TGTGCCAGCAGCCCAACGGCAGGGGGCGGAGGGGGAGAGACCCAGTACTTC. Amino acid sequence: CASSPTAGGGGGETQYF.